The 10 T cell receptor beta chains listed next were all sequenced from one sample in a study of blood T cell repertoires in COVID-19. The protocol was immunoSEQ multiplex PCR, while the TCRdb copy is restricted to in-frame clones and leaves out a portion. The top ten clones hold 1.4% to 1.5% of a sample with 400,000 to 500,000 clones, more than 70% of them seen once. Sequences were obtained from PBMCs or T cells enriched from blood (not recorded which). These receptors came from a woman in her late teens or twenties who had been exposed to COVID-19.

Only a few counts were recorded for this clone. The chain is built from TRBV2 and TRBJ1-2; TRBD1 agrees at 10 bases. Losses at the gene ends were 0 bases for V and 4 bases for J; bases not matched to a gene: 5. Germline V CDR1 and CDR2: SNHLY, FYNNEI. The CDR3 runs 16 residues. The CDR3 region is CASSEAPGTGAYGYTF. Written as DNA, the CDR3 is TGTGCCAGCAGTGAAGCGCCCGGGACAGGGGCCTATGGCTACACCTTC.

The J gene is TRBJ1-6, the V gene TRBV6-5; 7 bases agree with TRBD1. Per germline, CDR1 MNHEY and CDR2 SVGAGI. The CDR3 covers 14 residues. The junction had 8 bases not matched to a gene; V was cut back by 7 bases and J by 8 bases. The CDR3 region is CASTTRQGYSPLHF. CDR3 DNA: TGTGCCAGCACCACCCGACAGGGATATTCACCCCTCCACTTT.

V usage is TRBV18 and J usage is TRBJ2-5; maybe TRBD2 (6 bases). Trimming stripped 1 base from V and 4 bases from J, with 13 bases between. Germline-derived CDR1 and CDR2 are KGHSH and LQKENI. The CDR3 is made up of 15 amino acids. CDR3 in DNA: TGTGCCAGCTCACCACTCTACGGGGGAGGAGAGACCCAGTACTTC. As protein: CASSPLYGGGETQYF.

This clone was detected only a few times. This chain uses TRBV5-5 with TRBJ1-3; D not certain. Trimming removed 1 base at V and 0 bases at J, with 5 bases between. CDR3 length: 14 residues. CDR1 and CDR2 from the germline V gene are SGHKS and YYEKEE (reference sequence). The CDR3 sequence is CASSLSGSGNTIYF. The CDR3 DNA sequence: TGTGCCAGCAGCTTGAGCGGCTCTGGAAACACCATATATTTT. The full variable domain, in which reference TRBV5-5 and TRBJ1-3 provide the parts outside the CDR3, is DAGVTQSPTHLIKTRGQQVTLRCSPISGHKSVSWYQQVLGQGPQFIFQYYEKEERGRGNFPDRFSARQFPNYSSELNVNALLLGDSALYLCASSLSGSGNTIYFGEGSWLTVV.

The CDR3 bases are TGTGCCAGCAGTTTTTCTTCTTCACCCCTCCACTTT. Protein product: CASSFSSSPLHF. The chain employs TRBV28 and TRBJ1-6; D ambiguous. Germline loops: CDR1 MDHEN, CDR2 SYDVKM. V was clipped by 3 bases and J by 9 bases, with 6 bases between them. CDR3 size: 12 residues.

The chain employs TRBV9 and TRBJ1-1; D is uncertain. The CDR3 has 14 residues. The V and J ends lost 6 bases and 0 bases respectively, with 12 bases between them. Per germline, CDR1 SGDLS and CDR2 YYNGEE. CDR3 nucleotide sequence: TGTGCCAGCAACCTCGACGGGGTGAACACTGAAGCTTTCTTT. Its translation: CASNLDGVNTEAFF.

The gene calls are TRBV28 and TRBJ2-7, with a weak D call TRBD2 (5 bases). CDR1 is MDHEN, CDR2 SYDVKM, per germline. The CDR3 consists of 13 residues. V dropped 2 bases and J dropped 5 bases, with 10 bases sitting between them. For the CDR3, the DNA is TGTGCCAGCAGTTTAGATAGCGTCCACGAGCAGTACTTC. Residues: CASSLDSVHEQYF.

The chain combines TRBV5-1 with TRBJ2-7; D remains ambiguous. The CDR3 runs 12 residues. V was trimmed by 0 bases and J by 5 bases, leaving 6 bases between them. CDR1 and CDR2 from the germline V gene are SGHRS and YFSETQ. The CDR3 protein is CASSLDFNEQYF. DNA of the CDR3: TGCGCCAGCAGCTTGGACTTCAACGAGCAGTACTTC.

This chain connects TRBV7-8 to TRBJ2-5, with TRBD2 matching 13 bases. The CDR3 covers 14 residues. J was trimmed by 7 bases and V by 6 bases; bases with no gene match: 5. Germline CDR1 reads SGHVS; CDR2 reads FQNEAQ. CDR3 sequence (DNA): TGTGCCAGCAGGACTAGCGGGGGGTTCTCGACCCAGTACTTC. It is translated as CASRTSGGFSTQYF. The variable domain in full, with the rest retrieved from reference TRBV7-8 and TRBJ2-5, is GAGVSQSPRYKVAKRGQDVALRCDPISGHVSLFWYQQALGQGPEFLTYFQNEAQLDKSGLPSDRFFAERPEGSVSTLKIQRTQQEDSAVYLCASRTSGGFSTQYFGPGTRLLVL.

This chain joins TRBV28 and TRBJ1-5; D unresolved. From germline, CDR1 is MDHEN and CDR2 SYDVKM. V was cut by 3 bases and J by 1 base, with 7 bases left in between. The CDR3 runs to 14 residues. The CDR3 region has the DNA TGTGCCAGCAGTTTGGGCACCAGCAATCAGCCCCAGCATTTT. It specifies CASSLGTSNQPQHF.